Sequencing of this T cell receptor beta chain was carried out in a study of regulatory T cells in long-lasting Graves disease. This clonotype was recorded many times. The antigen is unknown. Study-level findings and limits: Patients with persistent disease showed a bias toward TRBV28, TRBJ1-2 and TRBJ2-5.

Both iRepertoire HTBI primers and Arm-PCR of CDR3 regions were used to build the TCR beta libraries. MiXCR, run by TCRdb on the multiplex PCR reads, gives a single entry per CDR3 protein. Here the sample spans about 540,000 distinct CDR3 sequences, approximately 13% being singletons. Germline values: CDR1 SGHVS, CDR2 FQNEAQ. The CDR3 is 19 residues long. V was shortened by 5 bases and J by 6 bases, with 31 bases between the two germline ends. Time point meaning: newly diagnosed GD, antithyroid drugs for less than 3 months. RNA extracted from PBMCs served as the sequencing template. The data were also submitted as part of a second study, on T cells in Graves' hyperthyroidism and ophthalmopathy. As reported in that work: Investigators excluded patients with uncontrolled infection, other autoimmune disease, pregnancy or lactation. Initially, a first-round RT-PCR of the TCR CDR3 employed the HTBI primer set. Blood also contained most expanded thyroid clonotypes above 0.001.

This sequence was found in a man in his thirties or forties with Graves disease. Sequencing used peripheral blood mononuclear cells (PBMCs), obtained at new diagnosis, from a patient treated with antithyroid drugs. The chain couples TRBV7-8 to TRBJ2-5, with D tentatively TRBD1 (6 bases). The CDR3 coding sequence is TGTGCCAGCAGCCCCGTGGAGTGGGAGACAGGCCTTACCCGGAAGACCCAGTACTTC. Amino acids: CASSPVEWETGLTRKTQYF.